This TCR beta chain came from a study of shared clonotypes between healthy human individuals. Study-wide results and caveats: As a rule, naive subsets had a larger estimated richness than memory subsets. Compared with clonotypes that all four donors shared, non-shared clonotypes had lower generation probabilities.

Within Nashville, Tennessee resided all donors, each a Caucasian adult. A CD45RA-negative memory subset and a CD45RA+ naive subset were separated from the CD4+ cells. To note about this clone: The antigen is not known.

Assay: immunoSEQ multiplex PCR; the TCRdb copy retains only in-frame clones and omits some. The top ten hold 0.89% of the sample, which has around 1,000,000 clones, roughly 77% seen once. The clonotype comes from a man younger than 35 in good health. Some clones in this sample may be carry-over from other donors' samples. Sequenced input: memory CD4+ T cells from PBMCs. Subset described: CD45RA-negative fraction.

The CDR3 DNA sequence: TGTGCCAGCACTTTTACACCGATTGCCGCCTCTGGAAACACCATATATTTT. Residues: CASTFTPIAASGNTIYF. The genes are TRBV2 and TRBJ1-3; no reliable D call. The germline V and J ends were trimmed by 7 bases and 0 bases, with 19 bases remaining between them. The length of the CDR3 is 17 residues. In germline, CDR1 is SNHLY, CDR2 FYNNEI.